A single sample gave rise to the 4 T cell receptor beta chains below, sequenced in a study of T cells in Graves' hyperthyroidism and ophthalmopathy. The source material, RNA transcripts, was used to amplify TCR beta CDR3 regions. The TCR CDR3 first-round RT-PCR relied on the HTBI primer set. Each CDR3 protein is one row after TCRdb ran MiXCR on the multiplex PCR reads. Of over 550,000 distinct CDR3 sequences in the sample, over 15% are singletons; the top ten hold about 20%. The source material was blood. Receptor source: a woman between 18 and 30 years old with Graves' hyperthyroidism.

This clonotype appeared a few times. The chain has TRBV20-1 and TRBJ1-3; the D is unclear. Germline assignment: CDR1 DFQATT and CDR2 SNEGSKA (reference sequence). There are 12 residues in the CDR3. Trimming took off 2 bases at V and 11 bases at J, with 13 bases between the two ends. CDR3 coding DNA: TGCAGTGCTAGAAAGTCCCCTGGCGCCATATATTTT. Translation gives CSARKSPGAIYF.

The table lists this clonotype with a few counts. J is TRBJ2-5 and V is TRBV30; 7 bases agree with TRBD1. Germline CDR1 and CDR2: GTSNPN and SVGIG (reference sequence). The CDR3 covers 14 residues. Unmatched junction bases numbered 3, after V lost 2 bases and J lost 0 bases. The chain's CDR3 is CAWSPDRDQETQYF. The CDR3 nucleotides read TGTGCCTGGAGTCCCGACAGGGACCAAGAGACCCAGTACTTC. The complete variable domain, with remaining parts taken from reference TRBV30 and TRBJ2-5, reads SQTIHQWPATLVQPVGSPLSLECTVEGTSNPNLYWYRQAAGRGLQLLFYSVGIGQISSEVPQNLSASRPQDRQFILSSKKLLLSDSGFYLCAWSPDRDQETQYFGPGTRLLVL.

This chain joins TRBV24-1 and TRBJ2-2; the D is unclear. V was pared by 4 bases and J by 6 bases, with 20 bases between. Germline V CDR1 and CDR2: KGHDR, SFDVKD. This CDR3 is built from 17 residues. CDR3 residues: CATSDRIYSAGSGELFF. The CDR3 coding sequence is TGTGCCACCAGTGACCGGATATACTCGGCCGGTTCCGGGGAGCTGTTTTTT.

The genes are TRBV9 and TRBJ1-1; no clear D gene. This CDR3 region has 16 residues. CDR1 and CDR2 from the germline V gene are SGDLS and YYNGEE. V was clipped by 0 bases and J by 3 bases, with 15 bases between them. This CDR3 reads CASSVGGSFFDTEAFF. The CDR3 DNA follows: TGTGCCAGCAGCGTAGGAGGGAGTTTCTTCGACACTGAAGCTTTCTTT.